The 28 T cell receptor beta chains given below trace back to one sample, sequenced in a study of vaccination effects on CD4 cells after COVID-19 (dated 2022 in TCRdb). The library was produced with the immunoSEQ multiplex PCR assay. The clones in this table, taken by TCRdb from immuneACCESS, are in-frame only. Not every clone is retained; where verified, under half of the shortfall comes from an unresolved V gene, and the cause of the rest is unknown. The sample has 50,000 to 70,000 clones on record, just over 70% of them singletons. Of the sample, 20% to 25% falls within the top ten clones. After 10 days of culture, CD4+ T cells were isolated with the EasySep CD4+ T cell isolation kit. For these TCRs, the target antigens are not known. The source was CD4+ T cells from PBMCs cultured without peptide, collected before COVID-19 vaccination. The receptors shown here come from a human donor who had a prior SARS-CoV-2 infection.

The rearrangement links TRBV4-1 to TRBJ2-4; 7 bases are shared with TRBD1. Germline trimming cut 3 bases from V and 1 base from J; bases unmatched to any gene: 24. The CDR3 totals 22 residues. Per the germline V gene, CDR1 is MGHRA and CDR2 is YSYEKL. CDR3 region: CASSHPPEATGFWSVAKNIQYF. The DNA for the CDR3 is TGCGCCAGCAGCCACCCTCCCGAGGCGACAGGGTTTTGGTCGGTGGCCAAAAACATTCAGTACTTC.

The chain carries TRBV7-8 and TRBJ2-2; the match to TRBD2 covers 13 bases. The J segment lost 6 bases and the V segment lost 5 bases, leaving 9 bases of the junction unmatched. The germline CDR1 and CDR2 sequences are SGHVS and FQNEAQ. CDR3 length: 17 residues. As DNA, the CDR3 is TGTGCCAGCAGCCCGCGGGAAGGACTAGCGGGAGCCGGGGAGCTGTTTTTT. Encoded protein: CASSPREGLAGAGELFF.

This chain joins TRBV12-3 or TRBV12-4 and TRBJ2-7; tentative D call: TRBD1 (6 bases). V was pared by 5 bases and J by 9 bases, with 17 bases between. CDR3 length: 13 amino acids. In DNA form, the CDR3 reads TGTGCCAGCAGTCTCCGACAGGTCGGATGGCAGTACTTC. This gives the protein CASSLRQVGWQYF.

V usage is TRBV7-3 and J usage is TRBJ2-5; 11 bases map to TRBD1. The V gene end was trimmed by 5 bases and the J gene end by 2 bases; junction bases not matched to a gene: 10. This CDR3 contains 17 residues. Per germline, CDR1 SGHTA and CDR2 FQGTGA. CDR3 sequence: CASSPQAGTGGQETQYF. CDR3 sequence (DNA): TGTGCCAGCAGCCCTCAAGCCGGGACAGGGGGGCAAGAGACCCAGTACTTC.

The J gene is TRBJ2-1, the V gene TRBV12-5, with 10 bases lining up with TRBD2. The germline gives CDR1 LGHNT, CDR2 FRNRAP. CDR3 length: 17 amino acids. V shed 3 bases and J 4 bases; nucleotides not matched to a gene: 9. The CDR3 DNA sequence: TGTGCTAGTGGTTTCTCCGGGACTAGCGCATCATACAATGAGCAGTTCTTC. Encoded protein: CASGFSGTSASYNEQFF.

The chain carries TRBV2 and TRBJ2-3; TRBD2 agrees at 7 bases. V trimming: 4 bases; J trimming: 5 bases; junction bases outside the gene matches: 12. The CDR3 length is 16 residues. CDR1 and CDR2 from the germline V gene are SNHLY and FYNNEI. The CDR3 DNA is TGTGCCAGCAGTGTTACGGAGTGGACTAGTAGAGATACGCAGTATTTT. As protein: CASSVTEWTSRDTQYF.

The CDR3 coding sequence is TGTGCCAGCTCACCACCGGTGACAGGGGGCGAAGAGACCCAGTACTTC. Translated, it gives CASSPPVTGGEETQYF. This sequence joins TRBV18 and TRBJ2-5; 10 bases align to TRBD1. The CDR3 extends over 16 amino acids. J lost 3 bases, V lost 0 bases, and 4 bases had no gene match. Germline assignment: CDR1 KGHSH and CDR2 LQKENI.

The rearrangement uses TRBV4-1 and TRBJ2-7; D is unclear. CDR3 size: 16 residues. Germline V gene lookup returns CDR1 MGHRA and CDR2 YSYEKL. Trimming shortened V by 1 base and J by 3 bases, and 16 bases separated the two germline ends. In DNA form, the CDR3 reads TGCGCCAGCAGCCAAGTCTGGGCAGGCGAACACTACGAGCAGTACTTC. It yields the protein CASSQVWAGEHYEQYF.

This clone was found a few times. This CDR3 is CASSYSGAARAVYEQYF. The CDR3 DNA follows: TGTGCCAGCAGTTACTCAGGGGCCGCCCGAGCCGTTTACGAGCAGTACTTC. The rearrangement links TRBV6-2 or TRBV6-3 to TRBJ2-7; D possibly corresponds to TRBD1 (5 bases). Germline CDR1 is MNHEY and CDR2 is SVGEGT. The CDR3 length is 17 residues. V lost 0 bases to trimming and J lost 4 bases, with 19 bases between them.

This rearrangement joins TRBV6-5 to TRBJ1-4; possible D gene TRBD1, 5 bases. This CDR3 is built from 15 residues. Trimming left V 7 bases short and J 7 bases short, with 19 bases between. The germline gives CDR1 MNHEY, CDR2 SVGAGI. The CDR3 DNA reads TGTGCCAGCAACCAGGGTAACCGGGCCGGTGAAAAACTGTTTTTT. Residues: CASNQGNRAGEKLFF.

The V and J genes are TRBV5-1 and TRBJ2-7; weak D call: TRBD1 (6 bases). V was trimmed by 0 bases and J by 2 bases, leaving 9 bases between them. The CDR3 loop spans 14 amino acids. The V gene's germline CDR1 is SGHRS and CDR2 YFSETQ. CDR3 sequence reads: CASSLGRGPYEQYF. The CDR3, as DNA: TGCGCCAGCAGCTTGGGCAGGGGCCCCTACGAGCAGTACTTC.

This clone occurred a few times. This chain joins TRBV5-8 and TRBJ2-2; 9 bases are a match to TRBD1. The CDR3 consists of 18 residues. The germline gives CDR1 SGHTS, CDR2 YDEGEE. Trimming cost V 4 bases and J 1 base; bases outside gene matches: 11. The CDR3 is CASSLYALGQGNTGELFF. The CDR3 nucleotides are TGTGCCAGCAGCCTCTACGCCTTGGGACAGGGGAACACCGGGGAGCTGTTTTTT.

The rearrangement links TRBV18 to TRBJ2-1, with a possible D match to TRBD2 (7 bases). The germline V gene encodes CDR1 KGHSH and CDR2 LQKENI. The CDR3 is 14 amino acids. V was clipped by 5 bases and J by 7 bases, with 15 bases between them. For the CDR3, the DNA is TGTGCCAGCTCAGGGCGGGGGCCTGGGAATGAGCAGTTCTTC. Residues: CASSGRGPGNEQFF.

The V gene is TRBV6-6, the J gene TRBJ2-7; 11 positions agree with TRBD1. The CDR3 contains 14 residues. Looked up from germline, CDR1 is MNHNY and CDR2 is SVGAGI (reference sequence). V shed 6 bases and J 3 bases; nucleotides not matched to a gene: 4. Here the CDR3 reads CASSRTGGFYEQYF. The CDR3 DNA follows: TGTGCCAGCAGCAGGACAGGGGGCTTCTACGAGCAGTACTTC.

CDR3 sequence: CASSLALETQYF. CDR3 sequence (DNA): TGCGCCAGCAGTTTAGCCTTGGAGACCCAGTACTTC. The chain is built from TRBV5-1 and TRBJ2-5; D is unresolved. Looked up from germline, CDR1 is SGHRS and CDR2 is YFSETQ. Deletions cut 5 bases from V and 5 bases from J, with 10 bases between. This CDR3 contains 12 residues.

This clone has more than one count but fewer than ten. The V and J genes are TRBV9 and TRBJ2-2; 7 bases map to TRBD1. Germline loops: CDR1 SGDLS, CDR2 YYNGEE. Unmatched junction bases numbered 8, after V lost 7 bases and J lost 5 bases. The CDR3 totals 14 residues. In DNA form, the CDR3 reads TGTGCCAGCGGAAGACAGGGAGAGACCGGGGAGCTGTTTTTT. The encoded protein is CASGRQGETGELFF. Based on the CDR3 plus reference TRBV9 and TRBJ2-2, the full variable domain is DSGVTQTPKHLITATGQRVTLRCSPRSGDLSVYWYQQSLDQGLQFLIQYYNGEERAKGNILERFSAQQFPDLHSELNLSSLELGDSALYFCASGRQGETGELFFGEGSRLTVL.

The V and J genes are TRBV27 and TRBJ2-2; 8 bases are shared with TRBD1. The V gene end was trimmed by 2 bases and the J gene end by 4 bases; junction bases not matched to a gene: 6. The length of the CDR3 is 16 residues. CDR1 and CDR2 (germline): MNHEY, SMNVEV (reference sequence). The CDR3, as DNA: TGTGCCAGCAGTTTACTACAGGGGGGAGGCACCGGGGAGCTGTTTTTT. This translates into CASSLLQGGGTGELFF.

This clone was picked up one time. The CDR3 sequence: CATSGTGTSVYNEQFF. The DNA of the CDR3 is TGTGCCACCAGTGGGACCGGGACTAGCGTCTACAATGAGCAGTTCTTC. V is TRBV24-1 and J is TRBJ2-1, with 10 nucleotides matching TRBD2. The J segment lost 3 bases and the V segment lost 5 bases, leaving 6 bases of the junction unmatched. This CDR3 is 16 amino acids long. CDR1 is KGHDR, CDR2 SFDVKD, per germline.

This clone occurred a few times. This chain links TRBV5-6 with TRBJ2-1; TRBD1 matches 8 bases. V lost 3 bases, J lost 10 bases, and 3 bases stayed unmatched. Germline loops: CDR1 SGHDT, CDR2 YYEEEE. The length of the CDR3 is 12 residues. CDR3 nucleotide sequence: TGTGCCAGCAGCTCCTGGACAGGGGAGCAGTTCTTC. This gives the protein CASSSWTGEQFF.

This clone has a single count. The V gene is TRBV5-1, the J gene TRBJ2-7; TRBD2 might be the D (5 bases). V was pared by 3 bases and J by 6 bases, with 10 bases between. The CDR3 extends over 12 amino acids. Germline values: CDR1 SGHRS, CDR2 YFSETQ. This CDR3 is CASSSAGFEQYF. CDR3 DNA sequence: TGCGCCAGCAGCTCGGCGGGTTTCGAGCAGTACTTC.

The V gene is TRBV11-3, the J gene TRBJ2-3; D not certain. This CDR3 has 13 residues. Trimming took 5 bases from V and 4 from J, leaving 10 bases between them. CDR1 and CDR2 (germline): SGHNT, YENEEA. The DNA of the CDR3 is TGTGCCAGCAGCCGCTTCGGACCAGATACGCAGTATTTT. Residues: CASSRFGPDTQYF.

V gene TRBV6-1 combines with J gene TRBJ1-1, with 9 positions matching TRBD1. Germline CDR1 MNHNS, CDR2 SASEGT. With 6 bases clipped from V and 10 bases from J, the junction kept 6 bases outside the gene matches. The CDR3 is 12 residues long. This CDR3 reads CASSEPGQGAFF. DNA of the CDR3: TGTGCCAGCAGCGAACCGGGACAGGGAGCTTTCTTT.

The chain couples TRBV5-6 to TRBJ1-3; no definite D call. Germline lookup yields CDR1 SGHDT and CDR2 YYEEEE. The CDR3 is 13 amino acids. The germline V and J ends were trimmed by 4 bases and 5 bases, with 10 bases remaining between them. The CDR3 DNA reads TGTGCCAGCAGCATAGGTCCCAGAAACACCATATATTTT. Translated: CASSIGPRNTIYF.

The rearrangement joins TRBV7-9 to TRBJ2-5, with D possibly matching TRBD2 (7 bases). The CDR3 length is 17 residues. Germline V gene sequence: CDR1 SEHNR, CDR2 FQNEAQ (reference sequence). V was shortened by 5 bases and J by 5 bases, with 24 bases between the two germline ends. The CDR3 here is CASSHRRWGGARETQYF. For the CDR3, the DNA is TGTGCCAGCAGCCATAGAAGATGGGGGGGCGCCCGGGAGACCCAGTACTTC.

The chain carries TRBV11-3 and TRBJ2-2; D not resolved. V was clipped by 2 bases and J by 5 bases, with 9 bases between them. Looked up from germline, CDR1 is SGHNT and CDR2 is YENEEA. CDR3 length equals 14 residues. CDR3 sequence reads: CASSLFGETGELFF. DNA for the CDR3: TGTGCCAGCAGCTTATTTGGGGAAACCGGGGAGCTGTTTTTT.

This clone was seen only a few times. This chain uses TRBV5-1 with TRBJ1-1; TRBD1 might be the D (5 bases). CDR1 and CDR2 (germline): SGHRS, YFSETQ. This CDR3 comprises 15 residues. V was cut by 1 base and J by 3 bases, with 13 bases left in between. Here the CDR3 reads CASSLIFGGDTEAFF. CDR3 sequence (DNA): TGCGCCAGCAGCTTGATTTTCGGAGGGGACACTGAAGCTTTCTTT.

The rearrangement joins TRBV2 to TRBJ1-2; no clear D. Trimming pared 7 bases from V and 6 bases from J, leaving 9 bases between. The CDR3 totals 11 residues. Germline CDR1 reads SNHLY; CDR2 reads FYNNEI. The CDR3 loop is CASTLSDGYTF. In nucleotides, the CDR3 is TGTGCCAGCACCCTGTCTGATGGCTACACCTTC.

The V and J genes are TRBV11-2 and TRBJ2-5, with a possible D match to TRBD2 (5 bases). This CDR3 has 13 residues. Germline V gene lookup returns CDR1 SGHAT and CDR2 FQNNGV. V was clipped by 3 bases and J by 3 bases, with 8 bases between them. The CDR3 DNA is TGTGCCAGCAGCTTTACGAGGGAAGAGACCCAGTACTTC. Protein sequence: CASSFTREETQYF.